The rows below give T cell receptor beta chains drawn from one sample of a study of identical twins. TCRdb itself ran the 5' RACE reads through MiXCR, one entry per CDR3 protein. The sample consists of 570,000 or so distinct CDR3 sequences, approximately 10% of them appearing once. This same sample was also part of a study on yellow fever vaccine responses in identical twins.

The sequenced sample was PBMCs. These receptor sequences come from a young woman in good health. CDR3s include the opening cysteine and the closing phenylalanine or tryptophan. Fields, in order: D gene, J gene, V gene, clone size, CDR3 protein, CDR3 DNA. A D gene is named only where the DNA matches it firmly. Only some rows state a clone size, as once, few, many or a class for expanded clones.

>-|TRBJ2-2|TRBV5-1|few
CASSFGKQTTGELFF
TGCGCCAGCAGCTTCGGCAAACAGACCACCGGGGAGCTGTTTTTT
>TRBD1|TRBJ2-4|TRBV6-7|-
CASSYGQGGWVAKNIQYF
TGTGCCAGCAGTTACGGACAGGGTGGCTGGGTCGCCAAAAACATTCAGTACTTC
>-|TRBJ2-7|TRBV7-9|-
CASSFTGGPEQYF
TGTGCCAGCAGCTTCACTGGCGGTCCCGAGCAGTACTTC
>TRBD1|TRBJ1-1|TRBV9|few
CASRTTGSTEAFF
TGTGCCAGCAGGACGACAGGGAGCACTGAAGCTTTCTTT
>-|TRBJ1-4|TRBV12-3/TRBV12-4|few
CASSTPRDEKLFF
TGTGCCAGCAGTACCCCCCGGGATGAAAAACTGTTTTTT
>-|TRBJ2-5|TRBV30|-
CAWSVFAPRETQYF
TGTGCCTGGAGTGTATTCGCCCCCCGGGAGACCCAGTACTTC
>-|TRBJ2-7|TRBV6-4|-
CASSVGPEGYEQYF
TGTGCCAGCAGTGTGGGGCCGGAGGGATACGAGCAGTACTTC
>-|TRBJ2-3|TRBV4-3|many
CASSQDRGSFTDTQYF
TGCGCCAGCAGCCAAGACAGGGGTAGTTTCACAGATACGCAGTATTTT
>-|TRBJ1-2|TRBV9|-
CASSADPRTGYGYTF
TGTGCCAGCAGCGCGGACCCCCGGACGGGCTATGGCTACACCTTC
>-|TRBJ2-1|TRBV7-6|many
CASSLKDWNEQFF
TGTGCCAGCAGCTTAAAGGATTGGAATGAGCAGTTCTTC
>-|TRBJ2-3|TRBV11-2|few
CASSLTGGGTDTQYF
TGTGCCAGCAGCCTAACTGGGGGAGGAACAGATACGCAGTATTTT
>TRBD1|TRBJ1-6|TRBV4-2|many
CASSGTGDNSPLHF
TGTGCCAGCAGCGGGACAGGGGATAATTCACCCCTCCACTTT
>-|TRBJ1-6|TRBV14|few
CASSLTQQNSPLHF
TGTGCCAGCAGCCTGACGCAGCAAAATTCACCCCTCCACTTT
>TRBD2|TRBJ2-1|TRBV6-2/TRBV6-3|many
CASSYSNPVLAAFDNEQFF
TGTGCCAGCAGTTACTCGAATCCCGTACTAGCGGCGTTCGACAATGAGCAGTTCTTC
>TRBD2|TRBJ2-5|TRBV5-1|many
CASSGGLAKTIKETQYF
TGCGCCAGCAGCGGGGGACTAGCGAAAACGATCAAGGAGACCCAGTACTTC
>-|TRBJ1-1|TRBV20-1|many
CSAPLYFGTEAFF
TGCAGTGCTCCTCTTTACTTTGGGACTGAAGCTTTCTTT
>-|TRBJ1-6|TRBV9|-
CASSVAQNNSPLHF
TGTGCCAGCAGCGTGGCACAAAATAATTCACCCCTCCACTTT
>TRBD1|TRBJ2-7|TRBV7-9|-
CASSPRQGAEQYF
TGTGCCAGCAGCCCCCGACAGGGGGCCGAGCAGTACTTC
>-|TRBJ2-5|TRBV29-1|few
CSAVRTLQETQYF
TGCAGCGCCGTACGGACGCTACAAGAGACCCAGTACTTC
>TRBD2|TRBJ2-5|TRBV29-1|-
CSKSSGQETQYF
TGCAGCAAATCTAGCGGTCAAGAGACCCAGTACTTC
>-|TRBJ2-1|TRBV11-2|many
CASSSRDRRVNEQFF
TGTGCCAGCAGCTCCCGGGACCGCCGGGTCAATGAGCAGTTCTTC
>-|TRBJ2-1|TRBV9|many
CASSVVPYNEQFF
TGTGCCAGCAGCGTAGTTCCATACAATGAGCAGTTCTTC